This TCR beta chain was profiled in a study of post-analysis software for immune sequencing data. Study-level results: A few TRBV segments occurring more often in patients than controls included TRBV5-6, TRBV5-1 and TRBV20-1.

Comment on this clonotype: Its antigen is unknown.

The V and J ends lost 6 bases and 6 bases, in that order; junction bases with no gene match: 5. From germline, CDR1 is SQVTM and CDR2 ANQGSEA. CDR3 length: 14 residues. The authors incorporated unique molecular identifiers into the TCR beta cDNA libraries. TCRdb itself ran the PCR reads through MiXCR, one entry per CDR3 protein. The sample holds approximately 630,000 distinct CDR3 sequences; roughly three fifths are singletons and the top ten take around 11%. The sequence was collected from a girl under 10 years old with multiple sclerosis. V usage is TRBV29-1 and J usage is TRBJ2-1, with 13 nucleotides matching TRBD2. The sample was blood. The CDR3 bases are TGCAGCGTCCCGGGACTAGCGGGGACCAATGAGCAGTTCTTC. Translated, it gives CSVPGLAGTNEQFF.